The text below deals with one T cell receptor (beta chain). TCRdb re-called the 5' RACE reads with MiXCR, one entry per CDR3 protein. The table includes about 340,000 distinct CDR3 sequences, almost 4% detected once. These data belong to a study of T cells after yellow fever vaccination. The V segment lost 5 bases and the J segment 5 bases; nucleotides outside the gene matches: 8. Germline values: CDR1 SGHNT, CDR2 YENEEA. The CDR3 consists of 15 residues. The sample consisted of PBMCs, taken 5 days after the yellow fever booster vaccination. This chain connects TRBV11-3 to TRBJ2-1, with 8 bases matching TRBD2. The receptor's source is a man younger than 35 who received the YFV17D yellow fever vaccine. The CDR3 DNA is TGTGCCAGCAGCCCCCGAGTAGCGGGGAACAATGAGCAGTTCTTC. The encoded protein is CASSPRVAGNNEQFF.